This entry concerns a single T cell receptor beta chain. Its antigen remains unknown. In germline, CDR1 is SEHNR, CDR2 FQNEAQ (reference sequence). The CDR3 contains 13 residues. V lost 5 bases to trimming and J lost 1 base, with 5 bases between them. Assay: immunoSEQ multiplex PCR; the TCRdb copy retains only in-frame clones and omits some. The sample includes more than 100,000 clones, just over 90% of them seen just once. Baseline was the first blood sampling point, followed by cycle 4 day 1 and cycle 7 day 1. The data were taken from a study of OX40 agonist ivuxolimab in advanced cancers. Background on the study: People in dose escalation had one of these cancers: hepatocellular carcinoma, melanoma, renal cell or head and neck cancer. Regarding the study as a whole: Among some nonresponders, normalized T-cell clonal expansion was also low. Patients with a partial response at 0.1-3.0 mg/kg had among the lowest clonal expansion.

This clonotype was sampled from an adult with an advanced solid tumor such as melanoma, head and neck, liver or kidney cancer. This chain connects TRBV7-9 to TRBJ2-2; no definite D call. The source was CD4+ or CD8+ T cells sorted from blood, collected in a trial of the OX40 agonist ivuxolimab. DNA for the CDR3: TGTGCCAGCAGCCAAGTGAACACCGGGGAGCTGTTTTTT. Protein: CASSQVNTGELFF.